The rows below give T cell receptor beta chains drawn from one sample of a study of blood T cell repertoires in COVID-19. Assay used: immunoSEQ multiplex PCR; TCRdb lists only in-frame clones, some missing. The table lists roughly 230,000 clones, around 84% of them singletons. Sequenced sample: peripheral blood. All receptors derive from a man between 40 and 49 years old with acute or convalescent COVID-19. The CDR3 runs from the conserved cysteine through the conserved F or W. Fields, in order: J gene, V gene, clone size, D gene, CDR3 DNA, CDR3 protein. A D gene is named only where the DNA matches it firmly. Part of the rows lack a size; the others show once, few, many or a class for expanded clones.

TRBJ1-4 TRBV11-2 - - TGTGCCAGCAGCTCCCTAAGACAGGCCGGAAGTGAAAAACTGTTTTTT CASSSLRQAGSEKLFF
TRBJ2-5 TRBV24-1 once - TGTGCCACCAGTGACCCCAGACAAGAGACCCAGTACTTC CATSDPRQETQYF
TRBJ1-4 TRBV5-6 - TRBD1 TGTGCCAGCAGCCGGATCGGGACAGGGGATGAAAAACTGTTTTTT CASSRIGTGDEKLFF
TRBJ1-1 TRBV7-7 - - TGTGCTAGCAGCTTCAGTTTGAACACTGAAGCTTTCTTT CASSFSLNTEAFF
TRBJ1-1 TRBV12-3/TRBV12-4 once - TGTGCCAGCAGACAAAAACAAATCACTGAAGCTTTCTTT CASRQKQITEAFF
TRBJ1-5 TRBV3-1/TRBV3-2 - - TGTGCCAGCAGCCGACAAAAGGGGGCCCAGCATTTT CASSRQKGAQHF
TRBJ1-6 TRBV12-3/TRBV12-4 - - TGTGCCAGCAGTCCCTCGGATTCACCCCTCCACTTT CASSPSDSPLHF
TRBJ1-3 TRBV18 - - TGTGCCAGCTCACCCAGCGGTGGAAACACCATATATTTT CASSPSGGNTIYF
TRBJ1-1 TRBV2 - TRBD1 TGTGCCAGCAAGGGGACAGGGGGCAAGGGAGGGACTGAAGCTTTCTTT CASKGTGGKGGTEAFF
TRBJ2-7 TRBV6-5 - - TGTGCCAGCAGTTTTGGACGGGGCTACGAGCAGTACTTC CASSFGRGYEQYF
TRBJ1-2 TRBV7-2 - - TGTGCCAGCAGCTTAGACAGGGAATTCTACTATGGCTACACCTTC CASSLDREFYYGYTF
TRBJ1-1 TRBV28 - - TGTGCCAGCAGTCCCCAAGACTTGGGTTCCGGGAGCACTGAAGCTTTCTTT CASSPQDLGSGSTEAFF
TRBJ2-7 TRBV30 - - TGTGCCTGGAGTGTGCGGTCAGGGCTTGGGCAGTACTTC CAWSVRSGLGQYF
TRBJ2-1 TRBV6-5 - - TGTGCCAGCATGGGGGCCCATGAGCAGTTCTTC CASMGAHEQFF